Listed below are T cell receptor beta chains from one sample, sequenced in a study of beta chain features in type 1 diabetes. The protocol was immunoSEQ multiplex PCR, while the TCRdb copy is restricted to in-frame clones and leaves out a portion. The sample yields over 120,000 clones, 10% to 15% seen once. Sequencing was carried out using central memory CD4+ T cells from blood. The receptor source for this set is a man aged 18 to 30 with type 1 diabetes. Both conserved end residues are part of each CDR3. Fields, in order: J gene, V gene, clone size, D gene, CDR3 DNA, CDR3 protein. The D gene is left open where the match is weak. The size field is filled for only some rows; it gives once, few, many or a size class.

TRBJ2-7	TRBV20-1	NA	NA	TGCAGTGCTGGGGGGGCAGGGTATTTC	CSAGGAGYF
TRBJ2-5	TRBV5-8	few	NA	TGTGCCAGCAGGCCGTGGGTTGAAGAGACCCAGTACTTC	CASRPWVEETQYF
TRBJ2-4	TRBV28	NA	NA	TGTGCCAGCAGTTCGGTGGACGTCCTAGCCAAAAACATTCAGTACTTC	CASSSVDVLAKNIQYF
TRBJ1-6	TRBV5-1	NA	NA	TGCGCCAGCAGCCCCGATGGGGGATTAGTCTCACCCCTCCACTTT	CASSPDGGLVSPLHF
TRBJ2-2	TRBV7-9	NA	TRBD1	TGTGCCAGCAGGCTCGGGACAGGGGGCACCGGGGAGCTGTTTTTT	CASRLGTGGTGELFF
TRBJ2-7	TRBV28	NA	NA	TGTGCCAGCAAAGTGAGGTACGAGCAGTACTTC	CASKVRYEQYF
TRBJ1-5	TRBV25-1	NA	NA	TGTGCCAGCAGTGGAGGGGACAATCAGCCCCAGCATTTT	CASSGGDNQPQHF
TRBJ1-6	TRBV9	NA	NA	TGTGCCAGCAGCTCCCATTTCGACCCAGATTCACCCCTCCACTTT	CASSSHFDPDSPLHF
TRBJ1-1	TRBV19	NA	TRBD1	TGTGCCAGTAGTATACAGGGGGACACTGAAGCTTTCTTT	CASSIQGDTEAFF
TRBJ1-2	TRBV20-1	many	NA	TGCAGTGCCGACTATGGCTACACCTTC	CSADYGYTF
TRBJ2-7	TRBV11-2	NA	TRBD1	TGTGCCAGCAGCGGTCAGGGGGCGTTACGACACGAGCAGTACTTC	CASSGQGALRHEQYF
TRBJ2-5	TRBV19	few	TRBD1	TGTGCCAGTAGTTCATGGACAGGGCTGGGGGAGACCCAGTACTTC	CASSSWTGLGETQYF
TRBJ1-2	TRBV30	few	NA	TGTGCCTGGAGTTTGGGGGGCCACTATGGCTACACCTTC	CAWSLGGHYGYTF
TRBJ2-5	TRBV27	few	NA	TGTGCCAGCAGTTCTCTCAGTAAGGGGACCCAGTACTTC	CASSSLSKGTQYF
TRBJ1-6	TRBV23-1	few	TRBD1	TGCGCCAGCAGTCTGACAGGGAGGAGCAATTCACCCCTCCACTTT	CASSLTGRSNSPLHF
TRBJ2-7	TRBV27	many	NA	TGTGCCAGCAGTTTTGTGGGGACCAACTCCTACGAGCAGTACTTC	CASSFVGTNSYEQYF
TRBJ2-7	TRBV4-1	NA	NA	TGCGCCAGCAGCCACCAGGGGAGAGAGGCCTACGAGCAGTACTTC	CASSHQGREAYEQYF
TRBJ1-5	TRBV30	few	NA	TGTGCCTGGAGTGCTGACGGCAATCAGCCCCAGCATTTT	CAWSADGNQPQHF
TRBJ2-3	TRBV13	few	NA	TGTGCCAGCAACTTAAAGGACTCTTTGCGGCAATTCACAGATACGCAGTATTTT	CASNLKDSLRQFTDTQYF
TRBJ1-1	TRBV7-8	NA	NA	TGTGCCAGCAGCCCCAGGAGCACTGAAGCTTTCTTT	CASSPRSTEAFF
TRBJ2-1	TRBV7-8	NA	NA	TGTGCCAGCAGCTTAAGGAGACAGGAGGTAAGAGATGAGCAGTTCTTC	CASSLRRQEVRDEQFF
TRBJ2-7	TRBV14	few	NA	TGTGCCAGCAGCCAAGAAGCACTCCCCTTCCCCTACGAGCAGTACTTC	CASSQEALPFPYEQYF
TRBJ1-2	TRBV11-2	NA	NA	TGTGCCAGCAGCCCCGGGACTGCCTATGGCTACACCTTC	CASSPGTAYGYTF
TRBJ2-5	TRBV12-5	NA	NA	TGTGCTAGTGAAGAGACCCAGTACTTC	CASEETQYF
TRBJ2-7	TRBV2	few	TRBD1	TGTGCCAGCAGTGGACGACAGGGTGGGCAGTACTTC	CASSGRQGGQYF
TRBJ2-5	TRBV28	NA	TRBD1	TGTGCCAGCAGTAAACGAACAGGGGCGACGGAGACCCAGTACTTC	CASSKRTGATETQYF
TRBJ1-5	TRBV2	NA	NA	TGTGCCAGCAGGGGGCTTGGGATCTCTAGCAATCAGCCCCAGCATTTT	CASRGLGISSNQPQHF
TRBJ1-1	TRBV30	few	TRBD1	TGTGCCTGGAGCAAACAGGGGTACACTGAAGCTTTCTTT	CAWSKQGYTEAFF
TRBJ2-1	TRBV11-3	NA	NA	TGTGCCAGCAGCTTATTTCGACAGTGGGGCAATGAGCAGTTCTTC	CASSLFRQWGNEQFF
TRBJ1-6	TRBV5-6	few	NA	TGTGCCAGCTGGCAGGGGAATTCACCCCTCCACTTT	CASWQGNSPLHF
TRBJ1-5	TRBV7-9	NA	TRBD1	TGTGCCAGCAGCTTAGGGGACAGGGGGGCCCAGCCCCAGCATTTT	CASSLGDRGAQPQHF
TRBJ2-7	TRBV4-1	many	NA	TGCGCCAGCAGCTCCCCCCCGGGCCGGCGGTACGAGCAGTACTTC	CASSSPPGRRYEQYF
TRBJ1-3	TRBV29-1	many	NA	TGCAGCGCCACGCGGGGCACCGAGGGAAACACCATATATTTT	CSATRGTEGNTIYF
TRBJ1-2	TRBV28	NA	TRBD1	TGTGCCAGCGGAACAGGGGACGCGAGGCGTGGCTACACCTTC	CASGTGDARRGYTF
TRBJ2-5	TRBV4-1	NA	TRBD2	TGCGCCAGCAGCCCGGATCCTAGCGGGGGGGCGTTAGAGACCCAGTACTTC	CASSPDPSGGALETQYF
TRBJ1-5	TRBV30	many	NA	TGTGCCTGGAGTGCCGATAGCAATCAGCCCCAGCATTTT	CAWSADSNQPQHF
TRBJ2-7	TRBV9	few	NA	TGTGCCAGCAGCGTAACGGCAGGGGAGGGCCCCTACGAGCAGTACTTC	CASSVTAGEGPYEQYF
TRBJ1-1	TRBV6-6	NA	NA	TGTGCCAGCAGGGTCGGACAGACGACCACTGAAGCTTTCTTT	CASRVGQTTTEAFF
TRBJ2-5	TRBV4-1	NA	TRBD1	TGCGCCAGCAGCCAAGAAGCGGTGACAGGGATTAGAGAGACCCAGTACTTC	CASSQEAVTGIRETQYF
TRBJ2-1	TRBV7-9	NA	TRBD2	TGTGCCAGCAGCTTTTACCCGGGACTAGCGGACCATGAGCAGTTCTTC	CASSFYPGLADHEQFF
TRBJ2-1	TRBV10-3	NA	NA	TGTGCCATCAGTGAGTCAGGACTATCCGAGCAGTTCTTC	CAISESGLSEQFF
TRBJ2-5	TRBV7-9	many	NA	TGTGCCAGCAGCGCCCTGGAGACCCAGTACTTC	CASSALETQYF
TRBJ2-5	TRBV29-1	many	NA	TGCAGCGCCCGACGGTGGCAGGGCCTCCAAGAGACCCAGTACTTC	CSARRWQGLQETQYF
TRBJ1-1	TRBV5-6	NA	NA	TGTGCCAGCTTCTTTGGGCTAACGAGGATGAACACTGAAGCTTTCTTT	CASFFGLTRMNTEAFF
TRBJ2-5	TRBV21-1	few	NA	TGTGCCAGCAGCAAAGCTAGCGGGAAACAAGAGACCCAGTACTTC	CASSKASGKQETQYF
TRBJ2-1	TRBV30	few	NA	TGTGCCTGGAGTGGTCAGGGGATAGGGAATGAGCAGTTCTTC	CAWSGQGIGNEQFF